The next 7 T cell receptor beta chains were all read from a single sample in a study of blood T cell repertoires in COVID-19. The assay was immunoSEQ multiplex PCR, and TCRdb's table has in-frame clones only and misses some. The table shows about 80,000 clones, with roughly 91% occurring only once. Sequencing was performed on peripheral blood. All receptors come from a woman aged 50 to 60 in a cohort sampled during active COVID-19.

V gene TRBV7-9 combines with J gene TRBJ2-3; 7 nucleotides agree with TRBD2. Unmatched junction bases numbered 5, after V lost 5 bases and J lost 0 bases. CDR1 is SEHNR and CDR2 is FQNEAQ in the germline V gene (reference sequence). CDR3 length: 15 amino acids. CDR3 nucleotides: TGTGCCAGCAGCGCAATGGGGGGGAGCACAGATACGCAGTATTTT. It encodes CASSAMGGSTDTQYF.

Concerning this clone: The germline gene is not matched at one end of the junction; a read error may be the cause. The CDR3 protein is CASSQGGIYDSPLHF. The CDR3 region has the DNA TGTGCCAGCAGCCAGGGGGGAATCTATGATTCACCCCTCCACTTT. The chain is built from TRBV3-1 (or the pseudogene TRBV3-2) and TRBJ1-6; D might be TRBD1 (5 bases). CDR1 is LGHDT, CDR2 YNNKEL, per germline (reference sequence). The CDR3 spans 15 residues.

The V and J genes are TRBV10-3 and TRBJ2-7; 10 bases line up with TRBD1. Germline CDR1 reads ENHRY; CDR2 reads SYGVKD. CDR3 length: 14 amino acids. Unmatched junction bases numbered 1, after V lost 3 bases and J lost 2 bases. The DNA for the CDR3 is TGTGCCATCAGTGACGGGACAGGGGCCTACGAGCAGTACTTC. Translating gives CAISDGTGAYEQYF.

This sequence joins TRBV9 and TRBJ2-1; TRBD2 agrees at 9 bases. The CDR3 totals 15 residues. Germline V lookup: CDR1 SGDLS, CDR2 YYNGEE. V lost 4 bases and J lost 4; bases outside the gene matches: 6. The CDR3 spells CASSQRGDQYNEQFF. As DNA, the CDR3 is TGTGCCAGCAGCCAGCGGGGGGACCAATACAATGAGCAGTTCTTC.

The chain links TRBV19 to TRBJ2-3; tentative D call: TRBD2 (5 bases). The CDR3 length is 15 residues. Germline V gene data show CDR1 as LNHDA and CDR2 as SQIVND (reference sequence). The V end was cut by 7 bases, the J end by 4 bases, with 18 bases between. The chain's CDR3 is CASTRGWATADTQYF. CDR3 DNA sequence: TGTGCCAGTACCCGCGGGTGGGCCACGGCAGATACGCAGTATTTT.

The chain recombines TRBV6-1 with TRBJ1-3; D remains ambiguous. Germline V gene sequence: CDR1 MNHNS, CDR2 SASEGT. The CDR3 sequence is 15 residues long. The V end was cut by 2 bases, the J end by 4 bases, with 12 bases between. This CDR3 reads CASSEPGSRGNTIYF. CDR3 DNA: TGTGCCAGCAGTGAACCGGGGTCCCGGGGAAACACCATATATTTT.

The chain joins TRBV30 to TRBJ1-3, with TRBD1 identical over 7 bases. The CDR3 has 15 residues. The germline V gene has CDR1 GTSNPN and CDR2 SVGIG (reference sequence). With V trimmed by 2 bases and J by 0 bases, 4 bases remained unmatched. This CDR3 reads CAWSRGTVSGNTIYF. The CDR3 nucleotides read TGTGCCTGGAGTCGCGGGACAGTCTCTGGAAACACCATATATTTT.